Included here is one T cell receptor (beta chain) sequence, with context. This specimen comes from a study of blood T cell repertoires in COVID-19. On the study more broadly: Spain, Italy and the United States supplied samples that represented acute and convalescent COVID-19. Sample material is recorded as cDNA or gDNA derived from T cells, B-cell-depleted T cells, or PBMCs.

As handled by the study authors: Reference gene primer amplification gave estimated nucleated cell counts. Assay used: immunoSEQ multiplex PCR; TCRdb lists only in-frame clones, some missing. V and J calls and clone size are those listed in that table; D and trimming were worked out from the DNA. The sample records about 88,000 clones, more than 70% being singletons. Germline V gene lookup returns CDR1 MGHRA and CDR2 YSYEKL. After removal of 0 bases from V and 7 bases from J, the junction contained 6 bases not matched to a gene. CDR3 size: 15 residues. The sample consisted of peripheral blood. The receptor was isolated from a woman aged 80 or over with acute or convalescent COVID-19. The rearrangement uses TRBV4-1 and TRBJ1-5; 7 positions agree with TRBD1. This CDR3 is CASSQEPTGVQPQHF. The CDR3 DNA follows: TGCGCCAGCAGCCAAGAACCCACAGGGGTGCAGCCCCAGCATTTT.